What follows are 24 T cell receptor beta chains derived from one specimen sequenced in a study of identical twins. TCRdb redid the calling of the 5' RACE reads with MiXCR, one entry per CDR3 protein. Counted here are roughly 1.6 million distinct CDR3 sequences, more than 30% occurring once; the ten biggest clones make up around 0.25%. Source material: cord blood. The receptors derive from a newborn girl in good health.

A few counts support this clonotype. This chain uses TRBV11-2 with TRBJ2-3, with TRBD1 matching over 9 bases. The ends lost 1 base at V and 3 bases at J; junction bases unmatched: 8. This CDR3 spans 17 amino acids. Germline V gene lookup returns CDR1 SGHAT and CDR2 FQNNGV. The CDR3 coding sequence is TGTGCCAGCAGCTTAGCCTCCGGGACAGGGTGGACAGATACGCAGTATTTT. Translating gives CASSLASGTGWTDTQYF.

This clonotype was recorded a few times. The chain recombines TRBV6-1 with TRBJ1-2, with D uncertain. V lost 6 bases and J lost 8, with 16 bases in between. The CDR3 consists of 13 residues. The germline CDR1 and CDR2 sequences are MNHNS and SASEGT. CDR3 region: CASRNSGDVGYTF. CDR3 sequence (DNA): TGTGCCAGCAGAAACAGCGGGGATGTGGGCTACACCTTC.

V gene TRBV11-2 combines with J gene TRBJ2-3; 10 nucleotides agree with TRBD2. The CDR3 has 16 residues. V gave up 5 bases and J gave up 1 base; unmatched junction bases: 6. Germline V gene sequence: CDR1 SGHAT, CDR2 FQNNGV. The CDR3 is CASSREAGGGTDTQYF. The DNA of the CDR3 is TGTGCCAGCAGCCGAGAAGCGGGAGGGGGCACAGATACGCAGTATTTT. Together with reference TRBV11-2 and TRBJ2-3, the CDR3 gives the full variable domain: EAGVAQSPRYKIIEKRQSVAFWCNPISGHATLYWYQQILGQGPKLLIQFQNNGVVDDSQLPKDRFSAERLKGVDSTLKIQPAKLEDSAVYLCASSREAGGGTDTQYFGPGTRLTVL.

The chain is built from TRBV20-1 and TRBJ2-1, with 9 bases lining up with TRBD2. Trimming took 1 base from V and 10 from J; bases not matched to a gene: 14. CDR1 and CDR2 from the germline V gene are DFQATT and SNEGSKA (reference sequence). The length of the CDR3 is 16 residues. CDR3 sequence: CSARVRGGAGVWEQFF. CDR3 nucleotides: TGCAGTGCTAGAGTTCGCGGGGGGGCCGGGGTATGGGAGCAGTTCTTC.

As for this clonotype: At one boundary the junction diverges from the germline segment, which might be a read error. The chain links TRBV11-3 to TRBJ2-3, with 8 bases matching TRBD1. CDR3 length: 13 amino acids. Germline loops: CDR1 SGHNT, CDR2 YENEEA. The CDR3 DNA reads TGTGCCAGCAGCGCCAGGGGGCCAGATACGCAGTCTTTT. It yields the protein CASSARGPDTQSF.

The chain links TRBV29-1 to TRBJ1-2; TRBD1 might be the D (6 bases). Germline CDR1 SQVTM, CDR2 ANQGSEA. V dropped 7 bases and J dropped 6 bases, with 12 bases sitting between them. The length of the CDR3 is 11 residues. Here the CDR3 reads CSATGNHGYTF. In DNA form, the CDR3 reads TGCAGCGCTACAGGGAACCATGGCTACACCTTC.

This clonotype was detected many times. V is TRBV4-1 and J is TRBJ1-4; D is possibly TRBD1 (5 bases). V dropped 0 bases and J dropped 6 bases, with 11 bases sitting between them. Per the germline V gene, CDR1 is MGHRA and CDR2 is YSYEKL. This CDR3 has 15 residues. The CDR3 sequence is CASSQDRPTDEKLFF. The CDR3 bases are TGCGCCAGCAGCCAAGATCGTCCGACAGATGAAAAACTGTTTTTT.

This clonotype was observed a handful of times. The rearrangement uses TRBV6-1 and TRBJ1-5, with D uncertain. Germline CDR1 MNHNS, CDR2 SASEGT. The CDR3 is 13 amino acids. Trimming removed 7 bases from V and 2 bases from J, with 9 bases in between. As DNA, the CDR3 is TGTGCCAGCAAGCTCCTGGGCAATCAGCCCCAGCATTTT. Amino acid sequence: CASKLLGNQPQHF.

J is TRBJ2-3 and V is TRBV16, with D possibly matching TRBD2 (6 bases). V was trimmed by 0 bases and J by 1 base, leaving 11 bases between them. Germline CDR1 reads KGHSY; CDR2 reads FQNENV. The CDR3 totals 16 residues. The CDR3 spells CASSQSAGLRTDTQYF. The CDR3 DNA reads TGTGCCAGCAGCCAATCGGCGGGACTTCGCACAGATACGCAGTATTTT.

This clonotype occurred many times. This chain links TRBV29-1 with TRBJ2-3, with 8 bases that match TRBD1. The CDR3 is 15 residues long. Per germline, CDR1 SQVTM and CDR2 ANQGSEA. The V and J ends lost 7 bases and 5 bases, in that order; junction bases with no gene match: 14. The CDR3 DNA sequence: TGCAGCGAGAGTTTCTCAGGGGGCGCGATAGATACGCAGTATTTT. Residues: CSESFSGGAIDTQYF.

This clonotype was found a few times. The chain uses TRBV18 and TRBJ2-7; 7 bases match TRBD2. CDR3 length equals 16 residues. The ends lost 4 bases at V and 2 bases at J; junction bases unmatched: 11. CDR1 is KGHSH and CDR2 is LQKENI in the germline V gene. This CDR3 reads CASSLSVAGPTYEQYF. The CDR3 DNA is TGTGCCAGCTCACTCTCGGTAGCGGGCCCAACCTACGAGCAGTACTTC.

J is TRBJ1-1 and V is TRBV11-3; no firm D call. The CDR3 totals 16 residues. Per germline, CDR1 SGHNT and CDR2 YENEEA. V was pared by 0 bases and J by 1 base, with 12 bases between. The CDR3 DNA is TGTGCCAGCAGCTTAGATCGGGGAGGGCCGAACACTGAAGCTTTCTTT. Translation: CASSLDRGGPNTEAFF.

On this clonotype: An end of the junction does not agree with germline; a read error may underlie this. The chain has TRBV20-1 and TRBJ2-7; 7 bases agree with TRBD1. This CDR3 is built from 14 residues. CDR1 and CDR2 from the germline V gene are DFQATT and SNEGSKA (reference sequence). The CDR3 protein is CSVRGTVSSYEQYF. CDR3 DNA sequence: TGCAGTGTTAGAGGGACAGTTTCTTCCTACGAGCAGTACTTC.

CDR3 in amino acids: CASSYGTLKETQYF. The CDR3, as DNA: TGTGCCAGCAGTTACGGGACTCTTAAAGAGACCCAGTACTTC. This sequence joins TRBV6-5 and TRBJ2-5; possibly TRBD2 for D (6 bases). The germline gives CDR1 MNHEY, CDR2 SVGAGI. The CDR3 length is 14 residues. Trimming left V 2 bases short and J 3 bases short, with 10 bases between.

In this sample, this clonotype turned up a few times. The genes are TRBV24-1 and TRBJ1-1; no definite D call. This CDR3 comprises 15 residues. Germline-derived CDR1 and CDR2 are KGHDR and SFDVKD. V lost 6 bases, J lost 3 bases, and 16 bases lay in between. CDR3 DNA: TGTGCCACCAGTTGGACCTCAACTCGGGACACTGAAGCTTTCTTT. Translated, it gives CATSWTSTRDTEAFF.

Remarks on this clonotype: A much larger clone lies one base from this, so it may be a read error. The V and J genes are TRBV12-3 or TRBV12-4 and TRBJ1-4, with a tentative D call TRBD1 (6 bases). There are 15 residues in the CDR3. The CDR3 DNA is TGTGCCAGCACCATAGGGGGAAAAAGTGGTGAAAAACTGTATTTT. It codes for CASTIGGKSGEKLYF.

This clonotype occurred a few times. The chain recombines TRBV19 with TRBJ2-3; TRBD1 might be the D (5 bases). Germline CDR1 is LNHDA and CDR2 is SQIVND (reference sequence). The CDR3 is 13 amino acids. The V and J ends lost 2 bases and 5 bases respectively, with 8 bases between them. Here the CDR3 DNA reads TGTGCCAGTAGTATATTGACAGAAGATACGCAGTATTTT. Translated: CASSILTEDTQYF.

Only a few counts were recorded for this clonotype. The V call is TRBV20-1, the J call TRBJ1-2; TRBD1 is a possible D gene (5 bases). The length of the CDR3 is 14 residues. Germline lookup yields CDR1 DFQATT and CDR2 SNEGSKA (reference sequence). V was trimmed by 4 bases and J by 2 bases, leaving 14 bases between them. CDR3 DNA: TGCAGTGCTACCCTACTGGGACCCAACTATGGCTACACCTTC. Protein: CSATLLGPNYGYTF.

The chain is built from TRBV4-2 and TRBJ2-5; TRBD1 might be the D (5 bases). The J call may be in error: the DNA end matches TRBJ2-7 better. The CDR3 extends over 15 amino acids. CDR1 is LGHNA, CDR2 YNFKEQ, per germline. CDR3 nucleotides: TGTGCCAGCAGCCAAGGACCCCTCACCAGGGACGAGCAGTACTTC. Amino acids: CASSQGPLTRDEQYF.

This clonotype has only a few counts. V is TRBV7-6 and J is TRBJ1-1; D is possibly TRBD1 (6 bases). Germline V CDR1 and CDR2: SGHVS, FNYEAQ. Trimming removed 1 base at V and 2 bases at J, with 8 bases between. This CDR3 has 14 amino acids. The CDR3 region has the DNA TGTGCCAGCAGCTTAGGGACAGATAACACTGAAGCTTTCTTT. Residues: CASSLGTDNTEAFF.

This clonotype showed up just a few times. J is TRBJ1-2 and V is TRBV5-6, with a tentative D call TRBD1 (5 bases). Trimming removed 5 bases from V and 6 bases from J, with 17 bases in between. Germline CDR1 and CDR2: SGHDT and YYEEEE. CDR3 length: 14 amino acids. The CDR3 region is CASSQPGTMDGYTF. Written as DNA, the CDR3 is TGTGCCAGCAGTCAACCCGGGACGATGGATGGCTACACCTTC. The complete variable domain, with remaining parts taken from reference TRBV5-6 and TRBJ1-2, reads DAGVTQSPTHLIKTRGQQVTLRCSPKSGHDTVSWYQQALGQGPQFIFQYYEEEERQRGNFPDRFSGHQFPNYSSELNVNALLLGDSALYLCASSQPGTMDGYTFGSGTRLTVV.

The chain joins TRBV20-1 to TRBJ2-1; 7 nucleotides agree with TRBD2. V was clipped by 8 bases and J by 9 bases; unmatched bases: 10. The V gene's germline CDR1 is DFQATT and CDR2 SNEGSKA (reference sequence). The CDR3 contains 12 residues. CDR3 residues: CSPNRRGSEQFF. CDR3 bases: TGCAGTCCTAACCGGCGGGGGAGTGAGCAGTTCTTC.

The chain employs TRBV20-1 and TRBJ2-7; D might be TRBD1 (6 bases). The CDR3 is 15 residues long. Germline V CDR1 and CDR2: DFQATT, SNEGSKA (reference sequence). Trimming took 1 base from V and 2 from J, leaving 15 bases between them. CDR3 DNA sequence: TGCAGTGCTAGAGGCGACAGGCCCTTACCCTACGAGCAGTACTTC. It is translated as CSARGDRPLPYEQYF.

Only a few counts were recorded for this clonotype. The genes are TRBV5-1 and TRBJ2-2; D gene unclear. The CDR3 is 17 amino acids. Germline-derived CDR1 and CDR2 are SGHRS and YFSETQ. V shed 1 base and J shed 0 bases, with 13 bases lying between them. The CDR3 nucleotides read TGCGCCAGCAGCTTGTTTGCGCCGGACGCGAACACCGGGGAGCTGTTTTTT. Protein sequence: CASSLFAPDANTGELFF.